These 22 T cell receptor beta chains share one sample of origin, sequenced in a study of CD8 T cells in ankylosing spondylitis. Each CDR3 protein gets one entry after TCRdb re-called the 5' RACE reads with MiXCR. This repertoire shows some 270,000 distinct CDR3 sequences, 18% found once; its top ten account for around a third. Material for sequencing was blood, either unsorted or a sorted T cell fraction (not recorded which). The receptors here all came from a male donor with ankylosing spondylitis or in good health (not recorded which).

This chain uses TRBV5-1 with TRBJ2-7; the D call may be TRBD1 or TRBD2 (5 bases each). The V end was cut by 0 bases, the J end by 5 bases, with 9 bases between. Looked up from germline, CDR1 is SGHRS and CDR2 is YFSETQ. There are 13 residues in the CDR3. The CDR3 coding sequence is TGCGCCAGCAGCTTGGTCATGGGGGACGAGCAGTACTTC. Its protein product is CASSLVMGDEQYF.

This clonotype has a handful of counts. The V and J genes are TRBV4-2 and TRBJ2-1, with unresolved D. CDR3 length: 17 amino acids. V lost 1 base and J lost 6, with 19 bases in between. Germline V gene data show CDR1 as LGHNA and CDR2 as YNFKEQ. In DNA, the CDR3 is TGTGCCAGCAGCCAAGTTTCTCCTAACGATTGGACCAATGAGCAGTTCTTC. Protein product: CASSQVSPNDWTNEQFF.

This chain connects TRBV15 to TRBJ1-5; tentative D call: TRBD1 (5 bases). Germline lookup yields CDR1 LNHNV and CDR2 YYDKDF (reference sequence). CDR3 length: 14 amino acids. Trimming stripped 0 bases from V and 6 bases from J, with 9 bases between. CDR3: CATSRDRQGQPQHF. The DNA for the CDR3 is TGTGCCACCAGCAGAGATCGGCAGGGTCAGCCCCAGCATTTT. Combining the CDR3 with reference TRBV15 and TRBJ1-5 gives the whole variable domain DAMVIQNPRYQVTQFGKPVTLSCSQTLNHNVMYWYQQKSSQAPKLLFHYYDKDFNNEADTPDNFQSRRPNTSFCFLDIRSPGLGDTAMYLCATSRDRQGQPQHFGDGTRLSIL.

The CDR3, as DNA: TGTGCCAGCCGGGACAGGGTCACAGATACGCAGTATTTT. Amino acid sequence: CASRDRVTDTQYF. The chain carries TRBV6-6 and TRBJ2-3, with 9 bases matching TRBD1. The V gene's germline CDR1 is MNHNY and CDR2 SVGAGI (reference sequence). This CDR3 is 13 amino acids long. After removal of 8 bases from V and 2 bases from J, the junction contained 2 bases not matched to a gene.

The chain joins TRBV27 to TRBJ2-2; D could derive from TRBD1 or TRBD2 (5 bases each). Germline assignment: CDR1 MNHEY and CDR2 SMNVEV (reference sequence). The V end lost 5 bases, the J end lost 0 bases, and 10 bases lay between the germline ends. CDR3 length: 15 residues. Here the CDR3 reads CASSRGRSNTGELFF. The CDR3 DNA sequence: TGTGCCAGCAGTAGGGGACGGTCGAACACCGGGGAGCTGTTTTTT.

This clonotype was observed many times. The chain's CDR3 is CASSWLATYNEQFF. In DNA, the CDR3 is TGTGCCAGCAGCTGGTTGGCCACCTACAATGAGCAGTTCTTC. The V gene is TRBV7-2, the J gene TRBJ2-1; D uncertain. CDR1 SGHTA and CDR2 FQGNSA come from the germline V gene. Trimming left V 4 bases short and J 2 bases short, with 9 bases between. The CDR3 is made up of 14 amino acids. Filled out from reference TRBV7-2 and TRBJ2-1, the complete variable domain reads GAGVSQSPSNKVTEKGKDVELRCDPISGHTALYWYRQSLGQGLEFLIYFQGNSAPDKSGLPSDRFSAERTGGSVSTLTIQRTQQEDSAVYLCASSWLATYNEQFFGPGTRLTVL.

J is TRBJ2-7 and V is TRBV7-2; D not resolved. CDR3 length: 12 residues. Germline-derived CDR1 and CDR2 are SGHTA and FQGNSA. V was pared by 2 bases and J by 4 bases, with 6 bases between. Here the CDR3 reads CASSLFGYEQYF. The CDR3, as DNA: TGTGCCAGCAGCTTATTTGGTTACGAGCAGTACTTC.

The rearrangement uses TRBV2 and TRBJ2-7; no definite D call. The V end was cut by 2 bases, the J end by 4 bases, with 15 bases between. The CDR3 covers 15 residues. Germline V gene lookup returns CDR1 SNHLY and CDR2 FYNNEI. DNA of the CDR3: TGTGCCAGCAGTGAACTCGACACAGAAACGTACGAGCAGTACTTC. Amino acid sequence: CASSELDTETYEQYF. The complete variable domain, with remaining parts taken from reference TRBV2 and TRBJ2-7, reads EPEVTQTPSHQVTQMGQEVILRCVPISNHLYFYWYRQILGQKVEFLVSFYNNEISEKSEIFDDQFSVERPDGSNFTLKIRSTKLEDSAMYFCASSELDTETYEQYFGPGTRLTVT.

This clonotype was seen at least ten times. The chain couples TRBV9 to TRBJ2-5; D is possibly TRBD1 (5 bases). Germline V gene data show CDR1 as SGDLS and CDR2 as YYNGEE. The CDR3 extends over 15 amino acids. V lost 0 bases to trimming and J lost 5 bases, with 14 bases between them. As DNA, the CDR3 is TGTGCCAGCAGCGTAGCCCCTGACAGTGGGGAGACCCAGTACTTC. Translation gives CASSVAPDSGETQYF.

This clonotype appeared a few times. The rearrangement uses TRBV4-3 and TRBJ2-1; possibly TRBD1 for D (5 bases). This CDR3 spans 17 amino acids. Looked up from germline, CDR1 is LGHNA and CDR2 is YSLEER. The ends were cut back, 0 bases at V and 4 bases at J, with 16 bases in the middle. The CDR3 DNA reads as TGCGCCAGCAGCCAAGAAGGGGCAGGGTCTCCGTACAATGAGCAGTTCTTC. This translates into CASSQEGAGSPYNEQFF.

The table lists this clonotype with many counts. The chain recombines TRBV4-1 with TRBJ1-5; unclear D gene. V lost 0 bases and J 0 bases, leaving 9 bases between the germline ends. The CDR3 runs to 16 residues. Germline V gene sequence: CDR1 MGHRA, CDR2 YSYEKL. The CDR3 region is CASSQERGSSNQPQHF. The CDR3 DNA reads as TGCGCCAGCAGCCAAGAGAGAGGGAGTAGCAATCAGCCCCAGCATTTT.

The CDR3 DNA is TGTGCCAGCAGTTACCTGGCGGGAGGGACTGGTGAGCAGTTCTTC. Residues: CASSYLAGGTGEQFF. The chain has TRBV6-5 and TRBJ2-1; 9 nucleotides match TRBD2. The germline V gene has CDR1 MNHEY and CDR2 SVGAGI. There are 15 residues in the CDR3. V dropped 2 bases and J dropped 9; count of bases not matched to a gene: 8.

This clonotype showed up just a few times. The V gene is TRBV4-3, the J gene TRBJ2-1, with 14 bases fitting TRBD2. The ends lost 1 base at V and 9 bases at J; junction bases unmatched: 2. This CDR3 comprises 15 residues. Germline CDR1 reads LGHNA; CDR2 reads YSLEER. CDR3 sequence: CASSQGTSGRLEQFF. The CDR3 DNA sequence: TGCGCCAGCAGCCAAGGGACTAGCGGGAGGCTTGAGCAGTTCTTC.

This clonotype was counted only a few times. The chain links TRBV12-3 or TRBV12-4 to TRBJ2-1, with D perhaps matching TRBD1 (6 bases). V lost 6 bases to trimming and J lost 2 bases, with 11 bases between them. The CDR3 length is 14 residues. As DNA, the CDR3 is TGTGCCAGCAGGCAGGGGATCGCCTACAATGAGCAGTTCTTC. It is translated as CASRQGIAYNEQFF.

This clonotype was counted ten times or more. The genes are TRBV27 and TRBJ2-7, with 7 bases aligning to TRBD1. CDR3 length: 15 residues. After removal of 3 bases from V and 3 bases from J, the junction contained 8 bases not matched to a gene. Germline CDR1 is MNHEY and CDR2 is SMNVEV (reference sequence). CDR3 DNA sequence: TGTGCCAGCAGTTTGACAGGCAGGGGGTTCTACGAGCAGTACTTC. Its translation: CASSLTGRGFYEQYF.

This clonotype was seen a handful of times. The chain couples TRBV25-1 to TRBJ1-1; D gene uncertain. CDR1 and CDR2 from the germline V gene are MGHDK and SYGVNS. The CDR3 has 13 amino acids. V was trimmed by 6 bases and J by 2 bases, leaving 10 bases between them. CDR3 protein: CASSGRVNTEAFF. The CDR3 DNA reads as TGTGCCAGCAGCGGACGGGTAAACACTGAAGCTTTCTTT.

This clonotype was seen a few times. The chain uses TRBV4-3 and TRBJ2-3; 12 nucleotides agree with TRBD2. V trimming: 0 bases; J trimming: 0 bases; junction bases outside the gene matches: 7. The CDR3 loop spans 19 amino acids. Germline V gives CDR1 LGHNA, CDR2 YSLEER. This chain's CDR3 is CASSQDAGTSGPSTDTQYF. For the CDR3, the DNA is TGCGCCAGCAGCCAAGACGCCGGGACTAGCGGGCCGAGCACAGATACGCAGTATTTT.

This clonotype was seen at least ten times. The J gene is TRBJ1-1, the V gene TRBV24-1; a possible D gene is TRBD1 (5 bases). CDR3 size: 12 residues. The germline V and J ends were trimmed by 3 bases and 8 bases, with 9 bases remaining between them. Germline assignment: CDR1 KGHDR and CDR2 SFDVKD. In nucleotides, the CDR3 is TGTGCCACCAGTGATCTGGGGGTCGAAGCTTTCTTT. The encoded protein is CATSDLGVEAFF.

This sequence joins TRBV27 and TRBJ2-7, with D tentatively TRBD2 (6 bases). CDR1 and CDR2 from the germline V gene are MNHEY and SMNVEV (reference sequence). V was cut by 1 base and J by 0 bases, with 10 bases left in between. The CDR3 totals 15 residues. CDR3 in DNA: TGTGCCAGCAGTTTATGGGCGGGAAGCTCCTACGAGCAGTACTTC. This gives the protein CASSLWAGSSYEQYF.

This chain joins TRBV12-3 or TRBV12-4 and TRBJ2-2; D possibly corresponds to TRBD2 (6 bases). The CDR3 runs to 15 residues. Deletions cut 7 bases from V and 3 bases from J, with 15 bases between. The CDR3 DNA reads TGTGCCAGCAACGATCTAGCGTGGGACACCGGGGAGCTGTTTTTT. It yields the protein CASNDLAWDTGELFF.

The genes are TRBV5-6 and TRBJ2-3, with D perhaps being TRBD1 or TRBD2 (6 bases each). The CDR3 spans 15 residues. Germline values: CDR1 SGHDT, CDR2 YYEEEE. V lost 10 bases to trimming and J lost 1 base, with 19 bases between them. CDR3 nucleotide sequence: TGTGCCCGGGGGCAGGCGTTTCTAGGCACAGATACGCAGTATTTT. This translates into CARGQAFLGTDTQYF.

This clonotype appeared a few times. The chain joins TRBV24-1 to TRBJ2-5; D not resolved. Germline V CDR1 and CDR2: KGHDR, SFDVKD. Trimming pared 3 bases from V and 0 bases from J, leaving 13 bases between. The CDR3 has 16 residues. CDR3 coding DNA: TGTGCCACCAGTGATAAAGGGTCTCCGTACCAAGAGACCCAGTACTTC. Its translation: CATSDKGSPYQETQYF.